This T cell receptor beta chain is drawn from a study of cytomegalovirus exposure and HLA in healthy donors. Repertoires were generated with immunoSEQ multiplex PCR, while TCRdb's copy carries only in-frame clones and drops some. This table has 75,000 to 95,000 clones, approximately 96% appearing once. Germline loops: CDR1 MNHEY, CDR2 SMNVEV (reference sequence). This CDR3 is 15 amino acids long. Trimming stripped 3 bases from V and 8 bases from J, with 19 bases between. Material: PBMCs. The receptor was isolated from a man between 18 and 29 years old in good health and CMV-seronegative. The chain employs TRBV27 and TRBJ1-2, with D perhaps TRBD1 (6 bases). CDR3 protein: CASSFAQGTTGGYTF. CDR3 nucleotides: TGTGCCAGCAGTTTTGCCCAGGGGACCACGGGAGGCTACACCTTC.